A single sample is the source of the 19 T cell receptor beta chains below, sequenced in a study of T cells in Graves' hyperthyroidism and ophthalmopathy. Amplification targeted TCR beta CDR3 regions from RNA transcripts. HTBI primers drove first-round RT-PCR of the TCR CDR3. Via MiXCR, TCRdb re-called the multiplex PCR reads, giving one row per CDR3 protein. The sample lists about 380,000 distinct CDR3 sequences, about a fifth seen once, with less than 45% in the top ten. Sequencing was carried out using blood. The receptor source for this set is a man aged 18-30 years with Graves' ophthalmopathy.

In DNA form, the CDR3 reads TGTGCCAGCAGCGTCACAGGGGGAGGGTACAATGAGCAGTTCTTC. It is translated as CASSVTGGGYNEQFF. The chain is built from TRBV7-3 and TRBJ2-1; a weak D match, TRBD1 (8 bases). The CDR3 spans 15 residues. The V gene's germline CDR1 is SGHTA and CDR2 FQGTGA. Trimming stripped 5 bases from V and 4 bases from J, with 15 bases between.

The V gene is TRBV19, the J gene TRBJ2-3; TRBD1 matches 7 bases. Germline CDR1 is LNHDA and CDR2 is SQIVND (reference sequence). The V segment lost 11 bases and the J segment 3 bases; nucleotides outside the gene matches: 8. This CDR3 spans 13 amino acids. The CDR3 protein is CACRQGVTDTQYF. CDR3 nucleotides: TGTGCCTGTCGGCAGGGGGTAACAGATACGCAGTATTTT.

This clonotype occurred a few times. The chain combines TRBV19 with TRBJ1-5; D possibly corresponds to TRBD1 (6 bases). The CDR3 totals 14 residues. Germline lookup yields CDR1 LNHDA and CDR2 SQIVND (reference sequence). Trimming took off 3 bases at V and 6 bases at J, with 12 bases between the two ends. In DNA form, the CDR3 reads TGTGCCAGTAGTATGTCTGGGGGCCGTCAGCCCCAGCATTTT. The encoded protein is CASSMSGGRQPQHF.

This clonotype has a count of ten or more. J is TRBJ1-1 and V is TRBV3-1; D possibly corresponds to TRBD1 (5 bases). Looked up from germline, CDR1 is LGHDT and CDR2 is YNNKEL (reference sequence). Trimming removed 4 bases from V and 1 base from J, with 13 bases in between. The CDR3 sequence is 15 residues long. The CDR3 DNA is TGTGCCAGCAGCCTTGGGACGTGGGAGAACACTGAAGCTTTCTTT. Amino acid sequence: CASSLGTWENTEAFF.

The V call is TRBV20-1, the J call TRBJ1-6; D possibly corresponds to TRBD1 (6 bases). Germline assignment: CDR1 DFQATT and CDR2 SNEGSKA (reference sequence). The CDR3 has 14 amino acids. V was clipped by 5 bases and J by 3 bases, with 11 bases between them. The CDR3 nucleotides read TGCAGTGCTCCGCCACAGGGCTATAATTCACCCCTCCACTTT. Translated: CSAPPQGYNSPLHF.

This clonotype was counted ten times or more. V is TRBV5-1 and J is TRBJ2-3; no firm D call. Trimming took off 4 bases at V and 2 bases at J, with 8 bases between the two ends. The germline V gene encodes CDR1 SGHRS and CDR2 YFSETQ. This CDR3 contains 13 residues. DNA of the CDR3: TGCGCCAGCAGCAGGGATGTCACAGATACGCAGTATTTT. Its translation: CASSRDVTDTQYF.

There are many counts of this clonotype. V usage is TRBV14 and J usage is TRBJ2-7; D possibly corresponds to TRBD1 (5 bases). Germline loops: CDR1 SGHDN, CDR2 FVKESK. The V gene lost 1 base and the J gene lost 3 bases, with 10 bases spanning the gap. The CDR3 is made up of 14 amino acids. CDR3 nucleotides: TGTGCCAGCAGCCAAGTTGCAGGGAACTACGAGCAGTACTTC. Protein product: CASSQVAGNYEQYF.

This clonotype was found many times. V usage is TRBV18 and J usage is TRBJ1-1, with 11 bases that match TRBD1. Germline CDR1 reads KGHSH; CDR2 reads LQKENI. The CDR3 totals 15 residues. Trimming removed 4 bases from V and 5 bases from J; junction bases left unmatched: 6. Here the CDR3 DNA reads TGTGCCAGCTCACAGGGACAGGGGGTCTCTACTGAAGCTTTCTTT. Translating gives CASSQGQGVSTEAFF.

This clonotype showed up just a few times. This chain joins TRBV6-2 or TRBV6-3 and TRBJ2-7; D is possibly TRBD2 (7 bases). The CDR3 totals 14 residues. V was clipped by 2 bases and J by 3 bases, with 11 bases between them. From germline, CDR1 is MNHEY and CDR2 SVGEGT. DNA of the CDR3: TGTGCCAGCAGTTACAACGGGGGGCTCTACGAGCAGTACTTC. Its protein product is CASSYNGGLYEQYF.

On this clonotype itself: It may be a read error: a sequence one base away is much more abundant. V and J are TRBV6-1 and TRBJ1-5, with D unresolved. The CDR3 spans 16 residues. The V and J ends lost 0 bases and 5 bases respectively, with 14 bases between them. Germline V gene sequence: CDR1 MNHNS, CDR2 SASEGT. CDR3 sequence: CASSEARNRRYQPQHF. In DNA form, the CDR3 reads TGTGCCAGCAGTGAAGCGCGGAACCGACGCTATCAGCCCCAGCATTTT.

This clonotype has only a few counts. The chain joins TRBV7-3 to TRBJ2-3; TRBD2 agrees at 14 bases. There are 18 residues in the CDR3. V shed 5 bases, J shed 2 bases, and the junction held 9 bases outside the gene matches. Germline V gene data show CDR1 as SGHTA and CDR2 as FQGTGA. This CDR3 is CASSETGTSGGFTDTQYF. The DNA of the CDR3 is TGTGCCAGCAGCGAAACCGGGACTAGCGGGGGCTTCACAGATACGCAGTATTTT.

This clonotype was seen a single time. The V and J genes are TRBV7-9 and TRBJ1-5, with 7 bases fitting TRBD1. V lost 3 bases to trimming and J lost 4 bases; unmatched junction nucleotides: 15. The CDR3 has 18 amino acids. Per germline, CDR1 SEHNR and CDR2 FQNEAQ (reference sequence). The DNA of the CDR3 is TGTGCCAGCAGCTTGTCGGAGACAGGGACTGGGAAGAATCAGCCCCAGCATTTT. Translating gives CASSLSETGTGKNQPQHF.

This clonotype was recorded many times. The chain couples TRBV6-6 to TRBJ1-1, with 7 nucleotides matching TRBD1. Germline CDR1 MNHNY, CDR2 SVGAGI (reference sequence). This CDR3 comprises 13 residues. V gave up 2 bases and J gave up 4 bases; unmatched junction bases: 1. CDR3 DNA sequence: TGTGCCAGCAGTTACGGGGACAGCACTGAAGCTTTCTTT. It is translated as CASSYGDSTEAFF.

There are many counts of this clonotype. CDR3 bases: TGTGCCAGCAGTGACTTTGACAGGGGTAATCAGCCCCAGCATTTT. Translation gives CASSDFDRGNQPQHF. The rearrangement links TRBV28 to TRBJ1-5; 8 bases are shared with TRBD1. Losses at the gene ends were 5 bases for V and 4 bases for J; bases not matched to a gene: 7. CDR3 length: 15 residues. Germline lookup yields CDR1 MDHEN and CDR2 SYDVKM.

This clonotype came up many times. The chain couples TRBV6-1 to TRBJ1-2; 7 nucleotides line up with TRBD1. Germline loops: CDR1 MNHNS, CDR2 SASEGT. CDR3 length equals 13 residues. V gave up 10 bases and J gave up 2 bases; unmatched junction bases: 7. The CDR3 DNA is TGTGCCACCGCGACAGGGCTGAACTATGGCTACACCTTC. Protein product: CATATGLNYGYTF.

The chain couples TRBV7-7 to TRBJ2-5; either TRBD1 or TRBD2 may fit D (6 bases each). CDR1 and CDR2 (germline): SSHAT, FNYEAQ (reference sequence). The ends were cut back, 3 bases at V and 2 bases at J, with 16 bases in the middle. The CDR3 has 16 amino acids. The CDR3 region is CASSFSARGEQETQYF. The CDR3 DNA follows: TGTGCCAGCAGCTTCAGTGCGAGGGGGGAACAAGAGACCCAGTACTTC.

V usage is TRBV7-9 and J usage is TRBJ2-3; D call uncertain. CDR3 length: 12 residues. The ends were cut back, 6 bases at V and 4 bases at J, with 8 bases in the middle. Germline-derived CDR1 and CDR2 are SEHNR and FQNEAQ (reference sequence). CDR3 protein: CASRIRADTQYF. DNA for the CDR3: TGTGCCAGCAGGATTCGAGCAGATACGCAGTATTTT.

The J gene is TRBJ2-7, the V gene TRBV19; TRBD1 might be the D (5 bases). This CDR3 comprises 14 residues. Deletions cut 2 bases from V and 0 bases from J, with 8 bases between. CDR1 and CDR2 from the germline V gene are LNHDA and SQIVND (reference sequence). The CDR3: CASSIQGYSYEQYF. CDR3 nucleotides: TGTGCCAGTAGTATACAGGGCTACTCCTACGAGCAGTACTTC.

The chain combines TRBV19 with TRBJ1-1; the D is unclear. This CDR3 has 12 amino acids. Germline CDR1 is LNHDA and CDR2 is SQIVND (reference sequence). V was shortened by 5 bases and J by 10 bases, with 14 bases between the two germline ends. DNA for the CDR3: TGTGCCAGTAGTCCCGGACCCCCCAGAGCTTTCTTT. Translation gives CASSPGPPRAFF. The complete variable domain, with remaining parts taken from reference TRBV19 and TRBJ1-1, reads DGGITQSPKYLFRKEGQNVTLSCEQNLNHDAMYWYRQDPGQGLRLIYYSQIVNDFQKGDIAEGYSVSREKKESFPLTVTSAQKNPTAFYLCASSPGPPRAFFGQGTRLTVV.